Listed below are T cell receptor beta chains from one sample, sequenced in a study of vaccination and CD4 T cells after COVID-19. TCRdb redid the calling of the PCR reads with MiXCR, one entry per CDR3 protein. The data contain 15,000 to 20,000 distinct CDR3 sequences, around 46% of them singletons. Antigens for these TCRs are unknown. Specimen: CD4+ T cells from blood, cultured in vitro, collected after SARS-CoV-2 vaccination. These TCRs come from a human donor who had recovered from COVID-19. Each CDR3 is given with its conserved first and last residue. D genes are given only for firm matches. Some rows have no size entry. The others give once, few or many, or a class for an expanded clone.

clone_size: NA
d_call: TRBD1
j_call: TRBJ2-2
v_call: TRBV20-1
cdr3_nt: TGCAGTGCTAGAGTGGGGACAGGGCAAAACACCGGGGAGCTGTTTTTT
cdr3_aa: CSARVGTGQNTGELFF

clone_size: few
d_call: NA
j_call: TRBJ2-5
v_call: TRBV6-5
cdr3_nt: TGTGCCAGCAGTTCCCCGGGACCCTGGGTGACCCAGTACTTC
cdr3_aa: CASSSPGPWVTQYF

clone_size: NA
d_call: NA
j_call: TRBJ2-5
v_call: TRBV6-1
cdr3_nt: TGTGCCTCGACGAGGAGTCAAGAGACCCAGTACTTC
cdr3_aa: CASTRSQETQYF

clone_size: NA
d_call: NA
j_call: TRBJ2-1
v_call: TRBV20-1
cdr3_nt: TGCAGTGCTAGATACAACAGGAGGACATCCTACAATGAGCAGTTCTTC
cdr3_aa: CSARYNRRTSYNEQFF

clone_size: NA
d_call: TRBD2
j_call: TRBJ2-2
v_call: TRBV5-1
cdr3_nt: TGCGCCAGCAGCGGCGGACTAGCGGGAGTTTCCGTCCCGTCCGGGGAGCTGTTTTTT
cdr3_aa: CASSGGLAGVSVPSGELFF

clone_size: once
d_call: TRBD1
j_call: TRBJ1-4
v_call: TRBV20-1
cdr3_nt: TGCAGTGCGCAGGGACAGCCAACAGTTACTAATGAAAAACTGTTTTTT
cdr3_aa: CSAQGQPTVTNEKLFF

clone_size: NA
d_call: NA
j_call: TRBJ1-3
v_call: TRBV2
cdr3_nt: TGTGCCAGCAGTGAGGGGGACACCATATATTTT
cdr3_aa: CASSEGDTIYF

clone_size: NA
d_call: NA
j_call: TRBJ1-4
v_call: TRBV6-2/TRBV6-3
cdr3_nt: TGTGCCAGCAGTTACGGGGGGAACAGGCAAAGGGGCACAACTGGAGACACAACTAATGAAAAACTGTTTTTT
cdr3_aa: CASSYGGNRQRGTTGDTTNEKLFF

clone_size: few
d_call: NA
j_call: TRBJ1-4
v_call: TRBV18
cdr3_nt: TGTGCCAGCTCACCCCGGACACCCGAGGGTGAAAAACTGTTTTTT
cdr3_aa: CASSPRTPEGEKLFF

clone_size: few
d_call: TRBD2
j_call: TRBJ2-1
v_call: TRBV25-1
cdr3_nt: TGTGCCAGCAGGGAGACTAGCGGCAGATACAATGAGCAGTTCTTC
cdr3_aa: CASRETSGRYNEQFF

clone_size: few
d_call: NA
j_call: TRBJ2-5
v_call: TRBV7-7
cdr3_nt: TGTGCCAGCAGCTCAGAGGTGACAGACTCACAAGAGACCCAGTACTTC
cdr3_aa: CASSSEVTDSQETQYF

clone_size: once
d_call: TRBD1
j_call: TRBJ2-5
v_call: TRBV20-1
cdr3_nt: TGCAGTGCTAGAGAACAGGGGTGGGGCGCGAGGGCAGAGACCCAGTACTTC
cdr3_aa: CSAREQGWGARAETQYF

clone_size: once
d_call: TRBD1
j_call: TRBJ2-7
v_call: TRBV2
cdr3_nt: TGTGCCAGCAGTGACCTAAACAGGGGGAGCGACGAGCAGTACTTC
cdr3_aa: CASSDLNRGSDEQYF

clone_size: once
d_call: TRBD1
j_call: TRBJ2-6
v_call: TRBV7-2
cdr3_nt: TGTGCCAGCAGCCCGGACAGGGCTTATGGGGCCAACGTCCTGACTTTC
cdr3_aa: CASSPDRAYGANVLTF

clone_size: few
d_call: TRBD2
j_call: TRBJ2-7
v_call: TRBV7-2
cdr3_nt: TGTGCCAGCACGGGCGGGGGAGCCCGACCCCCCGAGCAGTACTTC
cdr3_aa: CASTGGGARPPEQYF

clone_size: NA
d_call: TRBD2
j_call: TRBJ2-1
v_call: TRBV20-1
cdr3_nt: TGCAGTGCTAGAGTCCCTTTGCGGGAGGCCTCCTATTACAATGAGCAGTTCTTC
cdr3_aa: CSARVPLREASYYNEQFF

clone_size: NA
d_call: TRBD1
j_call: TRBJ2-5
v_call: TRBV7-7
cdr3_nt: TGTGCTAGCAGCTTATCCGCTCCGAGACAGGGGAGGGAGACCCAGTACTTC
cdr3_aa: CASSLSAPRQGRETQYF

clone_size: NA
d_call: TRBD2
j_call: TRBJ2-7
v_call: TRBV2
cdr3_nt: TGTGCCAGCAGTGTAGGCGGGAGTTCCTACGAGCAGTACTTC
cdr3_aa: CASSVGGSSYEQYF

clone_size: NA
d_call: NA
j_call: TRBJ2-5
v_call: TRBV2
cdr3_nt: TGTGCCAGCAGTGTGATGAGGGGTTCGGAGACCCAGTACTTC
cdr3_aa: CASSVMRGSETQYF

clone_size: NA
d_call: TRBD1
j_call: TRBJ2-2
v_call: TRBV10-3
cdr3_nt: TGTGCCATCAGCGGTGGACAGGGGGTCTACACCGGGGAGCTGTTTTTT
cdr3_aa: CAISGGQGVYTGELFF